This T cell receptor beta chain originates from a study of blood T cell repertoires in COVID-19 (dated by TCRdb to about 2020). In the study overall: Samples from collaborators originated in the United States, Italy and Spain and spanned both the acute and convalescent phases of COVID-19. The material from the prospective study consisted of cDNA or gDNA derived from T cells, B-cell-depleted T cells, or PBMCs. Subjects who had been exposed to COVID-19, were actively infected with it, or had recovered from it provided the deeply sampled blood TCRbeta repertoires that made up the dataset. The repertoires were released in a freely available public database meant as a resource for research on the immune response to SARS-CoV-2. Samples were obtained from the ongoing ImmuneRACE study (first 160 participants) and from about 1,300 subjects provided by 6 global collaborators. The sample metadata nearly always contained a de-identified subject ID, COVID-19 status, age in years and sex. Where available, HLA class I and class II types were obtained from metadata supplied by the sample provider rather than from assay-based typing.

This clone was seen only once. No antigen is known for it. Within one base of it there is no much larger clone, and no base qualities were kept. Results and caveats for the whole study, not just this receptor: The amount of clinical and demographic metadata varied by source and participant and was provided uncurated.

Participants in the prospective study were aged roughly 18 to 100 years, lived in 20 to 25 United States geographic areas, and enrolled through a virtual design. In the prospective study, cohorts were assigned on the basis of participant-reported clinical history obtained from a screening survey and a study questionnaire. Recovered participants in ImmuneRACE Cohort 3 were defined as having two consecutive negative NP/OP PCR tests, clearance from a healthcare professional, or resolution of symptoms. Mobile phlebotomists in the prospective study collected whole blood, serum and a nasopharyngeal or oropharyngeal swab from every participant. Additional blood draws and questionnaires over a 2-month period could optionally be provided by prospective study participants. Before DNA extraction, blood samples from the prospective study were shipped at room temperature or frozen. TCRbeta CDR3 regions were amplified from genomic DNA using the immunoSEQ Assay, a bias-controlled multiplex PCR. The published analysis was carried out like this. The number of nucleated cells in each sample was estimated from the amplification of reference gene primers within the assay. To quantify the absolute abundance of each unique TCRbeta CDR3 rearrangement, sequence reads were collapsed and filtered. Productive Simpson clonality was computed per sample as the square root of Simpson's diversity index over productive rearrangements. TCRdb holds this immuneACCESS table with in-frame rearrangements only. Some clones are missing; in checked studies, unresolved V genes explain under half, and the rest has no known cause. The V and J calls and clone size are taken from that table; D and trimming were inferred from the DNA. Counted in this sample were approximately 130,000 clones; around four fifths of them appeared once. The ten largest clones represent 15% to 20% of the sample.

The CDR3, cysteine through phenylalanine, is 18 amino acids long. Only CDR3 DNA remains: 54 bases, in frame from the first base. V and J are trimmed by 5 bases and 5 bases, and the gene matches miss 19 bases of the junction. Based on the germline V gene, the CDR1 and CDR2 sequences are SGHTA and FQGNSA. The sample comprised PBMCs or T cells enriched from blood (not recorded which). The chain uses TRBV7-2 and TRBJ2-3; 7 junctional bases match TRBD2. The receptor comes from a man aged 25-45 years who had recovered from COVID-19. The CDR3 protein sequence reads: CASSQGGGGWGRGDTQYF. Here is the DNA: TGTGCCAGCAGCCAGGGCGGCGGCGGTTGGGGGAGGGGAGATACGCAGTATTTT.